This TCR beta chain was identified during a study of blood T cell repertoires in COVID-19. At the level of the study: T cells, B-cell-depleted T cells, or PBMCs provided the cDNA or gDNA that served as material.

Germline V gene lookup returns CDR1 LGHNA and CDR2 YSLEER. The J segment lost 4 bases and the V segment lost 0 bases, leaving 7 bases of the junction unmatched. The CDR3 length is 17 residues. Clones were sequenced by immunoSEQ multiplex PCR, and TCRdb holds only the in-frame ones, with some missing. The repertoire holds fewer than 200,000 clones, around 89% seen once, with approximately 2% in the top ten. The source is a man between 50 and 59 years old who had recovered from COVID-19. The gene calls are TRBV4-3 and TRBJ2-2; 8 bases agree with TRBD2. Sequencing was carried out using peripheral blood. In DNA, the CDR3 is TGCGCCAGCAGCCAAGAGCCGCGGGGGGCGGGCACCGGGGAGCTGTTTTTT. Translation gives CASSQEPRGAGTGELFF.